These 24 T cell receptor beta chains were sequenced from one sample in a study of spatial heterogeneity in lung cancer. TCRdb passed the 5' RACE reads through MiXCR, listing each CDR3 protein once. The repertoire includes under 75,000 distinct CDR3 sequences, 13% of them detected once, and approximately 7.2% sits in the top ten. As for time point: sample taken at primary tumor resection. Extraction of whole RNA from tumor, nontumor lung or frozen PBMC preceded unsorted sequencing. The sample consisted of PBMCs, taken at surgery. These TCRs come from a male donor with early-stage non-small cell lung cancer.

This clonotype came up a few times. The rearrangement joins TRBV2 to TRBJ2-3, with a tentative D call TRBD1 (6 bases). Looked up from germline, CDR1 is SNHLY and CDR2 is FYNNEI. V was pared by 2 bases and J by 6 bases, with 12 bases between. This CDR3 comprises 14 residues. CDR3 sequence reads: CASSEQGNDDTQYF. In nucleotides, the CDR3 is TGTGCCAGCAGTGAACAGGGGAATGATGATACGCAGTATTTT.

This clonotype showed up many times. The chain carries TRBV4-1 and TRBJ2-5, with no clear D. The CDR3 has 13 residues. Per germline, CDR1 MGHRA and CDR2 YSYEKL. V dropped 1 base and J dropped 3 bases, with 6 bases sitting between them. The DNA of the CDR3 is TGCGCCAGCAGCCAAGTAAGGGAAGAGACCCAGTACTTC. It encodes CASSQVREETQYF.

Ten or more counts support this clonotype. V usage is TRBV4-2 and J usage is TRBJ2-1; 7 bases match TRBD1. This CDR3 contains 16 residues. Trimming cost V 1 base and J 7 bases; bases outside gene matches: 10. Germline V gives CDR1 LGHNA, CDR2 YNFKEQ. The CDR3 region is CASSQARTGMGNEQFF. The CDR3 nucleotides are TGTGCCAGCAGCCAAGCTAGGACAGGAATGGGTAATGAGCAGTTCTTC.

In its sample, this clonotype was seen a few times. The chain employs TRBV9 and TRBJ2-3, with TRBD2 matching over 9 bases. The CDR3 covers 16 residues. The V and J ends lost 4 bases and 5 bases, in that order; junction bases with no gene match: 11. Germline V CDR1 and CDR2: SGDLS, YYNGEE. The CDR3 reads CASSPVAGGVEDTQYF. CDR3 DNA sequence: TGTGCCAGCAGCCCCGTGGCGGGGGGGGTAGAAGATACGCAGTATTTT.

This clonotype showed up just a few times. J is TRBJ2-5 and V is TRBV2, with D perhaps matching TRBD1 (5 bases). This CDR3 comprises 14 residues. Germline CDR1 is SNHLY and CDR2 is FYNNEI. V lost 4 bases and J lost 3, with 12 bases in between. The CDR3 loop reads CASSALTAEETQYF. The CDR3 nucleotides read TGTGCCAGCAGTGCCCTGACAGCCGAAGAGACCCAGTACTTC.

This clonotype was seen a few times. The rearrangement uses TRBV7-9 and TRBJ2-7, with D possibly called TRBD1 or TRBD2 (5 bases each). Deletions cut 5 bases from V and 7 bases from J, with 27 bases between. This CDR3 has 17 residues. Germline CDR1 SEHNR, CDR2 FQNEAQ (reference sequence). CDR3 loop: CASSPPLGDQSRPEQYF. The CDR3 region has the DNA TGTGCCAGCAGCCCTCCGCTTGGGGACCAAAGTCGCCCAGAGCAGTACTTC.

There are a few counts of this clonotype. V is TRBV3-1 and J is TRBJ2-1; 8 nucleotides match TRBD2. The germline CDR1 and CDR2 sequences are LGHDT and YNNKEL (reference sequence). The V gene end was trimmed by 0 bases and the J gene end by 10 bases; junction bases not matched to a gene: 11. CDR3 length equals 16 residues. In DNA form, the CDR3 reads TGTGCCAGCAGCCAAGATTTAGCGGGAAAGGCGGGGGAGCAGTTCTTC. Protein sequence: CASSQDLAGKAGEQFF.

The chain recombines TRBV7-2 with TRBJ1-1, with D perhaps matching TRBD1 (6 bases). This CDR3 has 12 residues. Per germline, CDR1 SGHTA and CDR2 FQGNSA. V dropped 11 bases and J dropped 6 bases, with 16 bases sitting between them. The CDR3, as DNA: TGTGCCGAACTGTCGGGGGCGTCTGAAGCTTTCTTT. Translating gives CAELSGASEAFF.

The CDR3 DNA sequence: TGTGCCAGCAGCTTTTTAGGGAGATACGAGCAGTACTTC. It codes for CASSFLGRYEQYF. The V gene is TRBV5-4, the J gene TRBJ2-7; maybe TRBD2 (5 bases). This CDR3 has 13 amino acids. V lost 2 bases and J lost 4, with 10 bases in between. CDR1 is SGHNT, CDR2 YYREEE, per germline (reference sequence).

This clonotype occurred many times. The rearrangement joins TRBV7-2 to TRBJ2-1; 7 bases align to TRBD1. Germline values: CDR1 SGHTA, CDR2 FQGNSA. This CDR3 spans 14 amino acids. V lost 5 bases to trimming and J lost 6 bases; unmatched junction nucleotides: 7. CDR3 DNA: TGTGCCAGCAGCAAAGGACAGGTCCCCAATGAGCAGTTCTTC. Its translation is CASSKGQVPNEQFF.

In this sample, this clonotype turned up many times. The chain couples TRBV27 to TRBJ2-3, with D perhaps TRBD1 (5 bases). Trimming cost V 0 bases and J 0 bases, with 16 bases left between them. CDR3 size: 18 residues. Germline CDR1 is MNHEY and CDR2 is SMNVEV (reference sequence). CDR3 region: CASSLSDGTGTSTDTQYF. CDR3 in DNA: TGTGCCAGCAGTTTATCTGACGGAACAGGTACTAGCACAGATACGCAGTATTTT.

This clonotype was seen more than once but under ten times. V and J are TRBV5-1 and TRBJ2-7, with D perhaps given as TRBD1 or TRBD2 (5 bases each). Trimming pared 3 bases from V and 8 bases from J, leaving 21 bases between. This CDR3 has 15 amino acids. Looked up from germline, CDR1 is SGHRS and CDR2 is YFSETQ. The CDR3 DNA sequence: TGCGCCAGCAGCTCTTACGGGACGGACCGCTCGAAGCAGTACTTC. This codes for CASSSYGTDRSKQYF. The complete variable domain, with remaining parts taken from reference TRBV5-1 and TRBJ2-7, reads KAGVTQTPRYLIKTRGQQVTLSCSPISGHRSVSWYQQTPGQGLQFLFEYFSETQRNKGNFPGRFSGRQFSNSRSEMNVSTLELGDSALYLCASSSYGTDRSKQYFGPGTRLTVT.

The chain links TRBV9 to TRBJ2-1; 8 bases align to TRBD2. In germline, CDR1 is SGDLS, CDR2 YYNGEE. V gave up 0 bases and J gave up 2 bases; unmatched junction bases: 4. This CDR3 comprises 16 residues. CDR3 residues: CASSVGGSGAYNEQFF. For the CDR3, the DNA is TGTGCCAGCAGCGTAGGAGGTAGCGGGGCCTACAATGAGCAGTTCTTC. Supplemented by reference TRBV9 and TRBJ2-1, the full variable domain reads DSGVTQTPKHLITATGQRVTLRCSPRSGDLSVYWYQQSLDQGLQFLIQYYNGEERAKGNILERFSAQQFPDLHSELNLSSLELGDSALYFCASSVGGSGAYNEQFFGPGTRLTVL.

This clonotype was counted many times. The gene calls are TRBV19 and TRBJ1-1; D unresolved. CDR1 is LNHDA and CDR2 is SQIVND in the germline V gene (reference sequence). V lost 3 bases and J 3 bases, leaving 11 bases between the germline ends. The CDR3 is made up of 14 amino acids. In nucleotides, the CDR3 is TGTGCCAGTAGTATCGGACTGACTTACACTGAAGCTTTCTTT. Its translation is CASSIGLTYTEAFF. Complete variable domain (other parts from reference TRBV19 and TRBJ1-1): DGGITQSPKYLFRKEGQNVTLSCEQNLNHDAMYWYRQDPGQGLRLIYYSQIVNDFQKGDIAEGYSVSREKKESFPLTVTSAQKNPTAFYLCASSIGLTYTEAFFGQGTRLTVV.

The table lists this clonotype with many counts. The J gene is TRBJ2-7, the V gene TRBV4-1; TRBD1 matches 9 bases. The CDR3 runs 14 residues. J was trimmed by 2 bases and V by 4 bases; bases with no gene match: 3. Germline V gene sequence: CDR1 MGHRA, CDR2 YSYEKL. Written as DNA, the CDR3 is TGCGCCAGCAGCCCACAGGGGGCCGCCTACGAGCAGTACTTC. Protein product: CASSPQGAAYEQYF.

This clonotype was observed a few times. In nucleotides, the CDR3 is TGTGCCAGCAGCCAAGATTATGGTAGCTACGAGCAGTACTTC. Protein: CASSQDYGSYEQYF. This rearrangement joins TRBV3-1 to TRBJ2-7; D gene ambiguous. The CDR3 has 14 amino acids. V dropped 0 bases and J dropped 3 bases, with 9 bases sitting between them. The germline gives CDR1 LGHDT, CDR2 YNNKEL (reference sequence).

This clonotype has a count of ten or more. The CDR3, as DNA: TGCGCCAGCAGCTTCGGGAAACGCTCCTACTACGAGCAGTACTTC. Its translation: CASSFGKRSYYEQYF. This chain joins TRBV5-1 and TRBJ2-7; perhaps TRBD2 as D (5 bases). This CDR3 has 15 amino acids. Germline values: CDR1 SGHRS, CDR2 YFSETQ. Trimming removed 2 bases at V and 3 bases at J, with 15 bases between.

The table lists this clonotype with many counts. The J gene is TRBJ2-3, the V gene TRBV20-1; 10 bases are shared with TRBD2. The V gene's germline CDR1 is DFQATT and CDR2 SNEGSKA (reference sequence). This CDR3 contains 14 residues. Trimming removed 6 bases from V and 8 bases from J; junction bases left unmatched: 11. The CDR3 coding sequence is TGCAGTGCCGTCGGAGCGGGAGGGCCGGGTACGCAGTATTTT. Amino acid sequence: CSAVGAGGPGTQYF.

This clonotype has a handful of counts. The chain employs TRBV7-9 and TRBJ2-5; 7 bases fit TRBD1. Germline CDR1 reads SEHNR; CDR2 reads FQNEAQ (reference sequence). V trimming: 5 bases; J trimming: 1 base; junction bases outside the gene matches: 4. The CDR3 sequence is 14 residues long. The CDR3 DNA is TGTGCCAGCAGCGAAGGGACAGTCCAAGAGACCCAGTACTTC. It specifies CASSEGTVQETQYF.

Only a few counts were recorded for this clonotype. This sequence joins TRBV25-1 and TRBJ1-6, with TRBD1 matching 7 bases. V shed 7 bases and J 9 bases; nucleotides not matched to a gene: 9. CDR1 MGHDK and CDR2 SYGVNS come from the germline V gene. This CDR3 has 14 residues. The CDR3, as DNA: TGTGCCAGCAATGGGGAGGGGGCTTTTTCACCCCTCCACTTT. Translation gives CASNGEGAFSPLHF.

V and J are TRBV11-3 and TRBJ2-1, with 14 bases lining up with TRBD2. With 9 bases clipped from V and 8 bases from J, the junction kept 9 bases outside the gene matches. Germline CDR1 SGHNT, CDR2 YENEEA. The CDR3 is made up of 15 amino acids. DNA for the CDR3: TGTGCCAGTCGACCGACTAGCGGGAGGGACGATGAGCAGTTCTTC. Translated: CASRPTSGRDDEQFF.

This chain connects TRBV24-1 to TRBJ2-6; no definite D call. Germline V gene data show CDR1 as KGHDR and CDR2 as SFDVKD. The CDR3 contains 13 residues. Between the trimmed V and J ends, which lost 6 bases and 1 base, there was a span of 3 bases. CDR3 sequence (DNA): TGTGCCACCAGTCCTTCTGGGGCCAACGTCCTGACTTTC. Translating gives CATSPSGANVLTF.

The chain uses TRBV29-1 and TRBJ2-2; D may match TRBD1 or TRBD2 (7 bases each). The CDR3 runs to 12 residues. V was pared by 8 bases and J by 4 bases, with 11 bases between. Germline CDR1 reads SQVTM; CDR2 reads ANQGSEA. CDR3 coding DNA: TGCAGCTTCAGGGGGGGCACCGGGGAGCTGTTTTTT. Protein sequence: CSFRGGTGELFF.

This clonotype showed up just a few times. This sequence joins TRBV4-1 and TRBJ1-5; D call uncertain. The length of the CDR3 is 16 residues. CDR1 and CDR2 from the germline V gene are MGHRA and YSYEKL. Trimming removed 0 bases at V and 4 bases at J, with 13 bases between. The CDR3 protein is CASSQDYGRRNQPQHF. DNA of the CDR3: TGCGCCAGCAGCCAAGATTATGGACGCCGAAATCAGCCCCAGCATTTT.